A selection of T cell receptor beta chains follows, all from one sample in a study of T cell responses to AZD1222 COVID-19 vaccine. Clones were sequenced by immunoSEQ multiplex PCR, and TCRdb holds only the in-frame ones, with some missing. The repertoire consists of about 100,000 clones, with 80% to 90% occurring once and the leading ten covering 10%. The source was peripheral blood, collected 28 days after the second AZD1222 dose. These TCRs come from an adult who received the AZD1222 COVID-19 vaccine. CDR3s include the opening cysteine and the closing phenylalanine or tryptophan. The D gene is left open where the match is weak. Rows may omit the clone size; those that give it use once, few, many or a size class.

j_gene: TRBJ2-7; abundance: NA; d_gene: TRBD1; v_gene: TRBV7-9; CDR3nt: TGTGCCAGCAGCCTAGGGCGTGGGACAGACTACGAGCAGTACTTC; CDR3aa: CASSLGRGTDYEQYF
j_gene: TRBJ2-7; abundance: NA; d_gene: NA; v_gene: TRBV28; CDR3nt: TGTGCCAGCAGTTTGACGGGTTACGAGCAGTACTTC; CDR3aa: CASSLTGYEQYF
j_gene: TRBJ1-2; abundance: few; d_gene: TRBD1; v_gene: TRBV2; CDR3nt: TGTGCCAGCAGCGGTGGACAGGGTGGGGACTATGGCTACACCTTC; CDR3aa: CASSGGQGGDYGYTF
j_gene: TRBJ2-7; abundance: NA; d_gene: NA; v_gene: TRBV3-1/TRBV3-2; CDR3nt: TGTGCCAGCAGTCAGAGATCCAACTCCTACGAGCAGTACTTC; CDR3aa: CASSQRSNSYEQYF
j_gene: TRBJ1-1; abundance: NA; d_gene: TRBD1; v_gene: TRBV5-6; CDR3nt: TGTGCCAGCAGCTCCCGCCCCGGGACAGGGGTTCTCGGGCAAGCTTTCTTT; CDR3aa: CASSSRPGTGVLGQAFF
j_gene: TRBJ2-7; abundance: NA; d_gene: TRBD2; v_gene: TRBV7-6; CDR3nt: TGTGCCAGCAGCTCACTAGCGGGGGGTTCCTACGAGCAGTACTTC; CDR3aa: CASSSLAGGSYEQYF
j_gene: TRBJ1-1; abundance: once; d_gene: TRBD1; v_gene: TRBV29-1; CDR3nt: TGCAGCGTTGGGCCGACAGGGGTCACTGAAGCTTTCTTT; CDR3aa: CSVGPTGVTEAFF
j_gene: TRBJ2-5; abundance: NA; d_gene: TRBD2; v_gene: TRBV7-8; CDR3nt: TGTGCCAGCAGCCTAGGACTAGCGGGGACCCAAGAGACCCAGTACTTC; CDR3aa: CASSLGLAGTQETQYF
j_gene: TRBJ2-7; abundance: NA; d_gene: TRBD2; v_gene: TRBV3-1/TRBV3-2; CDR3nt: TGTGCCAGCAGCCAGTTCTCTAGCGGGGGAATCGAGCAGTACTTC; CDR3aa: CASSQFSSGGIEQYF
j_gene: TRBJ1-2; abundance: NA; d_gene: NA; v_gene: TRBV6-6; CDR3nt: TGTGCCAGCAGTCGGGCGCTCTATGGCTACACCTTC; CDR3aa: CASSRALYGYTF
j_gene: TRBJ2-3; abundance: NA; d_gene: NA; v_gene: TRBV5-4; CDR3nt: TGTGCCAGCAGCTTGTCAGGGGTGAGCGCAGATACGCAGTATTTT; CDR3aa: CASSLSGVSADTQYF
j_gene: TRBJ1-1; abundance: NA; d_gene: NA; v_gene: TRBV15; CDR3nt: TGTGCCACCAGCAGAGCGGGACTCGTGGCTTCGGCTTTCTTT; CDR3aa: CATSRAGLVASAFF
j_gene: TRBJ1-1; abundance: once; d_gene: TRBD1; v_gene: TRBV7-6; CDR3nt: TGTGCCAGCAGCGCGAGGAGCGACAGGGCAGAAGAAGCTTTCTTT; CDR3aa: CASSARSDRAEEAFF
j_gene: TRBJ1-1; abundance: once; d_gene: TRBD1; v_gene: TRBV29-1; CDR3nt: TGCAGCGTGATGATGACAGGGGTTGGGAACACTGAAGCTTTCTTT; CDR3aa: CSVMMTGVGNTEAFF
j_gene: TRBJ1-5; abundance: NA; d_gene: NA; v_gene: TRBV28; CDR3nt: TGTGCCAGCAGTTTCGTGACTTCGGCCCAGCATTTT; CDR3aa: CASSFVTSAQHF
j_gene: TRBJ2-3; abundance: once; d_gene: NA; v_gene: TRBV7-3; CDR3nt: TGTGCCAGCAGCCAGAACAAGGGGGATACGCAGTATTTT; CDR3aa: CASSQNKGDTQYF
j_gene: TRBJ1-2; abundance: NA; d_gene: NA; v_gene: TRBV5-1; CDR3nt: TGCGCCAGCTCCGAAACTGCAGGGAACTATGGCTACACCTTC; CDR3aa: CASSETAGNYGYTF
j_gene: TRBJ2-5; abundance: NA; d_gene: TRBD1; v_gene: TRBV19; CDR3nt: TGTGCCAGTAGTATCTGGGACAGGGCCCAAGAGACCCAGTACTTC; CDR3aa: CASSIWDRAQETQYF
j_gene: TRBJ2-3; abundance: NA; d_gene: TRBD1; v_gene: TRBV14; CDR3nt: TGTGCCAGCAGCCGTAGTCAGGGACAGGGGGCGCGTCTCCCAGATACGCAGTATTTT; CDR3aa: CASSRSQGQGARLPDTQYF
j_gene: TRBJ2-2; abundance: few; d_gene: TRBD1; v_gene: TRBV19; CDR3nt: TGTGCCAGTAGTTGGCAGGGGGCGAACACCGGGGAGCTGTTTTTT; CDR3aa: CASSWQGANTGELFF
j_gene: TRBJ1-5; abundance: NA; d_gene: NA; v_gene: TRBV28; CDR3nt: TGTGCCAGCAGCCCCCCTAGCAATCAGCCCCAGCATTTT; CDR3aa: CASSPPSNQPQHF
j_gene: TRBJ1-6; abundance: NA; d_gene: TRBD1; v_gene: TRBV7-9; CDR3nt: TGTGCCAGCACTCTAGCCGGACAGGGATCACCCCTCCACTTT; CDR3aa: CASTLAGQGSPLHF
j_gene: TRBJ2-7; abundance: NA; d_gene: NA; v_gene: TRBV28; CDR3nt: TGTGCCAGCAGTTTTCCCCTTGGTGGGTCACAGGGCCCCCACTACGAGCAGTACTTC; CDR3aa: CASSFPLGGSQGPHYEQYF
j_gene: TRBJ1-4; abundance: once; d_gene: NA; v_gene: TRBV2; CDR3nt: TGTGCCAGCAGTGAAAACCAGGGTAATGAAAAACTGTTTTTT; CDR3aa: CASSENQGNEKLFF
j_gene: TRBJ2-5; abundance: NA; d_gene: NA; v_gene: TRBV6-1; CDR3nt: TGTGCCAGCAGTGAAGCGGGAGCGAGGGCCCAGTACTTC; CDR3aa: CASSEAGARAQYF
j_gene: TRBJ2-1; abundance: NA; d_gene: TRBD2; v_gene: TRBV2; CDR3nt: TGTGCCAGCAGTGTCGGCCTAGCGGGAGAGGGTTGGGAGCAGTTCTTC; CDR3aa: CASSVGLAGEGWEQFF
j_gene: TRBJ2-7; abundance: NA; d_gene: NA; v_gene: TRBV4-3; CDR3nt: TGCGCCAGCAGCCAAGGCCGCTCGGTAGGTGAGCAGTACTTC; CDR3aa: CASSQGRSVGEQYF
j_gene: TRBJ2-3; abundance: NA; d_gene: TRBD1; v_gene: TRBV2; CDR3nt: TGTGCCAGCAAATCGACAGGGGGCAGGGCAGATACGCAGTATTTT; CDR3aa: CASKSTGGRADTQYF
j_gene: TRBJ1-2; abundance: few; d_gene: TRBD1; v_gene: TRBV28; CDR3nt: TGTGCCAGCACCACCCCAGGGGGTTTTTGGGGCTACACCTTC; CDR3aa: CASTTPGGFWGYTF
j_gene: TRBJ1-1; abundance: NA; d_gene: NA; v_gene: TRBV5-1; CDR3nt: TGCGCCAGCAGCTTCTTAGGTACTGAAGCTTTCTTT; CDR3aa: CASSFLGTEAFF
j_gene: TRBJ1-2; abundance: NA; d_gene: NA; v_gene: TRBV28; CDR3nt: TGTGCCAGCAGCCGGACAGTTAACTATGGCTACACCTTC; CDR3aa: CASSRTVNYGYTF
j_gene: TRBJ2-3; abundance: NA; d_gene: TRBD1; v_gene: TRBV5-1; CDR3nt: TGCGCCAGCAGCTTGGGAATAGGGGGCGCAGATACGCAGTATTTT; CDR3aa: CASSLGIGGADTQYF
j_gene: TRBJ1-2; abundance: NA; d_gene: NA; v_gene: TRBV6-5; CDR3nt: TGTGCCAGCAGTTACGCCGGGGATGGCTACACCTTC; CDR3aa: CASSYAGDGYTF
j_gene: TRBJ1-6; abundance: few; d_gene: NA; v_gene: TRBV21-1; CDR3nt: TGTGCCAGCAGCAAAGCGGGATGGGGTTCCTACTCACCCCTCCACTTT; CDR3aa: CASSKAGWGSYSPLHF
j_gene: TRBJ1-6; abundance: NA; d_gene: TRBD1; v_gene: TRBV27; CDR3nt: TGTGCCAGCAAAGGGACAGGGGAGAATTCACCCCTCCACTTT; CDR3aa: CASKGTGENSPLHF
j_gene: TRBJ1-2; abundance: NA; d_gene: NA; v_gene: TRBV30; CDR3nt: TGTGCCTGGAGTCCACGGACTGTTAACTATGGCTACACCTTC; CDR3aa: CAWSPRTVNYGYTF
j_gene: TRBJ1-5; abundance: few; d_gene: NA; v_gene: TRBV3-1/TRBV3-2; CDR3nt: TGTGCCAGCAGCCAAGGTTCACAGGTTAGCAATCAGCCCCAGCATTTT; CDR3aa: CASSQGSQVSNQPQHF
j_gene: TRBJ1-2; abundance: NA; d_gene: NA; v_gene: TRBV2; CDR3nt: TGTGCCAGCTCGATGGCTTATGGCTACACCTTC; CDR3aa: CASSMAYGYTF
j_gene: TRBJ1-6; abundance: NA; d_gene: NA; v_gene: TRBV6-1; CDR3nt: TGTGCCAGCAGTGGTTTCCGGGCCAGCTCCTATAATTCACCCCTCCACTTT; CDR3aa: CASSGFRASSYNSPLHF